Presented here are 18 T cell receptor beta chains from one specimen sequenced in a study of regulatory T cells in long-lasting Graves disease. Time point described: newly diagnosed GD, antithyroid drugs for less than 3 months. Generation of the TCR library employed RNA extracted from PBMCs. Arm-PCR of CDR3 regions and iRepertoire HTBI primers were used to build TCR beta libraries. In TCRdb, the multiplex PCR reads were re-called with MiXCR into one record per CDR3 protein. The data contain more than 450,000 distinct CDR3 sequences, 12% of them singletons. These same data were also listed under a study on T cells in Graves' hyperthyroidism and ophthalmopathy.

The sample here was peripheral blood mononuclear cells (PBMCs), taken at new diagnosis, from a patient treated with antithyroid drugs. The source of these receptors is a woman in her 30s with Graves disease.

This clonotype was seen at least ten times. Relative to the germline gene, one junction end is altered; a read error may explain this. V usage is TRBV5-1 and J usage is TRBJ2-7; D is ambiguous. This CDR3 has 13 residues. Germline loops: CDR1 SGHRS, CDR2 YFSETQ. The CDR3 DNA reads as TGTGCCAGCAGTTATGGCAGGACCTACGAGCAGTACTTC. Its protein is CASSYGRTYEQYF.

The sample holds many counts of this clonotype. Here the CDR3 DNA reads TGTGCCAGTAGTATCCCCAGCGGGAGACGGGAGACCCAGTACTTC. Residues: CASSIPSGRRETQYF. This chain joins TRBV19 and TRBJ2-5; 8 bases align to TRBD2. This CDR3 comprises 15 residues. J gave up 5 bases and V 3 bases, and 8 bases lay outside the gene matches. The germline gives CDR1 LNHDA, CDR2 SQIVND (reference sequence).

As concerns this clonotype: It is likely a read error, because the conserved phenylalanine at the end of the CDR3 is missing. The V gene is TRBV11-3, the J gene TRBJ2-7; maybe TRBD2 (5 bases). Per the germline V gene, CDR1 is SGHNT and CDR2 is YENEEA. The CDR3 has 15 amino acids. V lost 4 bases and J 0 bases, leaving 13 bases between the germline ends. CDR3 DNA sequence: TGTGCCAGCAGCTCACGTAGGGCGGGCTCCTACGAGCAGTACTCC. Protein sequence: CASSSRRAGSYEQYS.

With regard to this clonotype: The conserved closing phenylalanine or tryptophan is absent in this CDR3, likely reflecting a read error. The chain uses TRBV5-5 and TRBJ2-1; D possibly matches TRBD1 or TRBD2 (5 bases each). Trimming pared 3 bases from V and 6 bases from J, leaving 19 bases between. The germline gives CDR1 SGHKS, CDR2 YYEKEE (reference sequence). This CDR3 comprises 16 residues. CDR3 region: CASSSNPGTSFNEQFL. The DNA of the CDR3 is TGTGCCAGCAGCTCCAATCCCGGGACCAGCTTCAATGAGCAGTTCCTC.

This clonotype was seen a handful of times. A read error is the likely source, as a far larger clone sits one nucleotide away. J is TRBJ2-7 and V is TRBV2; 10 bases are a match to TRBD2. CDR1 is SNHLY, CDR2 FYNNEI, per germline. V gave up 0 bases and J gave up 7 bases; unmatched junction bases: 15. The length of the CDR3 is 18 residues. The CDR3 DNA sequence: TGTGCCAGCAGTGAAGCGCACAGCGGGAGGGTCGAAAGTGGTGAGCAGTACTTC. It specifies CASSEAHSGRVESGEQYF.

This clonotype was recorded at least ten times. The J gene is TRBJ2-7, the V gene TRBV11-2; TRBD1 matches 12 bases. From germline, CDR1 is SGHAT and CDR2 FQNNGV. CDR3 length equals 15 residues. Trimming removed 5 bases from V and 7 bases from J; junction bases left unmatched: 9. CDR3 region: CASSLGGQGAREQYF. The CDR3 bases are TGTGCCAGCAGCCTAGGGGGACAGGGGGCGCGTGAGCAGTACTTC.

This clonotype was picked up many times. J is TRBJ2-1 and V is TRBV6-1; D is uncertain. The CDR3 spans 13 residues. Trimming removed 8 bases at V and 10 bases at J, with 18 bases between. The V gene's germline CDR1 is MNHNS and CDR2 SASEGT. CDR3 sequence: CASLGGRVAEQFF. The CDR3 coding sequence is TGTGCCAGCTTAGGTGGAAGGGTGGCAGAGCAGTTCTTC.

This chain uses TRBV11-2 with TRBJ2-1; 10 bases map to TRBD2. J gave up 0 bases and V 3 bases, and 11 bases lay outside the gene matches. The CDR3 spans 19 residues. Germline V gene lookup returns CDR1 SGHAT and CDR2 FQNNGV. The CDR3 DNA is TGTGCCAGCAGCTTGGACCGGACTAGCGGTACTAGCTCCTACAATGAGCAGTTCTTC. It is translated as CASSLDRTSGTSSYNEQFF.

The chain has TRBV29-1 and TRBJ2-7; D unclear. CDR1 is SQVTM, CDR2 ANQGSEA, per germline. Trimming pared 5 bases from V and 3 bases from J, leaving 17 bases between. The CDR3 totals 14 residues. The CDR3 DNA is TGCAGCGTTCGACGTAGAGAGGCCGACTACGAGCAGTACTTC. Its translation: CSVRRREADYEQYF.

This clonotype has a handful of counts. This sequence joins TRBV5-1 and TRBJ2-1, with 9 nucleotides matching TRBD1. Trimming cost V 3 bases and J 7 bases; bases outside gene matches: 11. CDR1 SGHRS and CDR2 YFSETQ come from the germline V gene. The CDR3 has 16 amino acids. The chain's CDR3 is CASSWITGQGVNEQFF. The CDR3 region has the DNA TGCGCCAGCAGCTGGATTACGGGACAGGGAGTAAATGAGCAGTTCTTC.

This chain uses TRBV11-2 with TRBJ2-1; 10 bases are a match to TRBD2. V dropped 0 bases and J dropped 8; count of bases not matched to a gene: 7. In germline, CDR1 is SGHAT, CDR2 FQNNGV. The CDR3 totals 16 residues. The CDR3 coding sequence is TGTGCCAGCAGCTTAGACCTAGCGGGAGTTTACCATGAGCAGTTCTTC. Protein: CASSLDLAGVYHEQFF. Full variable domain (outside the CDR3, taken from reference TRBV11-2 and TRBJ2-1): EAGVAQSPRYKIIEKRQSVAFWCNPISGHATLYWYQQILGQGPKLLIQFQNNGVVDDSQLPKDRFSAERLKGVDSTLKIQPAKLEDSAVYLCASSLDLAGVYHEQFFGPGTRLTVL.

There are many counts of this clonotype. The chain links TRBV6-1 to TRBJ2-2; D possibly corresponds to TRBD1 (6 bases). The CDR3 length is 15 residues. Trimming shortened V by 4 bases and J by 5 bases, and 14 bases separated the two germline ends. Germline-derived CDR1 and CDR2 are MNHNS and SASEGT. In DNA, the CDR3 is TGTGCCAGCAGTGCCCCTTCCACAGGGACCGGGGAGCTGTTTTTT. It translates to CASSAPSTGTGELFF.

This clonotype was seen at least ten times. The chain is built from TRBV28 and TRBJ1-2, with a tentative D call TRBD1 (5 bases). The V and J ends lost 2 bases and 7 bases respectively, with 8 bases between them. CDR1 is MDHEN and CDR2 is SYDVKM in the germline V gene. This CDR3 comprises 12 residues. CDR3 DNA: TGTGCCAGCAGTTTAATAGGGGTTGGCTACACCTTC. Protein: CASSLIGVGYTF.

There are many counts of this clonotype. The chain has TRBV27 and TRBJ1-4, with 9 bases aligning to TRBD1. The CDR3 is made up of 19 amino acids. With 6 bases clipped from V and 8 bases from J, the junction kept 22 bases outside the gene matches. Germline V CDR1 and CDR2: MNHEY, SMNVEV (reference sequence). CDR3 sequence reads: CASSTYSWDRESPGEKLFF. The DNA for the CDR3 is TGTGCCAGCAGCACATACTCGTGGGACAGGGAATCTCCGGGAGAAAAACTGTTTTTT. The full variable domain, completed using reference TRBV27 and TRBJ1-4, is EAQVTQNPRYLITVTGKKLTVTCSQNMNHEYMSWYRQDPGLGLRQIYYSMNVEVTDKGDVPEGYKVSRKEKRNFPLILESPSPNQTSLYFCASSTYSWDRESPGEKLFFGSGTQLSVL.

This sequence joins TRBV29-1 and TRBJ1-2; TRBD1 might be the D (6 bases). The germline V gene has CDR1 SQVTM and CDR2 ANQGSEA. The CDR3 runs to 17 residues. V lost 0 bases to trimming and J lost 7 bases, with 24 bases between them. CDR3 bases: TGCAGCGTTGAAGATTCTCCCGATATATGGGGGGGGGCTGGCTACACCTTC. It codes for CSVEDSPDIWGGAGYTF.

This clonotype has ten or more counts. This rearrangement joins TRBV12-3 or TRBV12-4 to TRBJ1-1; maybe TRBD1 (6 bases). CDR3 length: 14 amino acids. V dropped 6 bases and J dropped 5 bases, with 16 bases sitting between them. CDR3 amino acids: CASSPGDPGTEAFF. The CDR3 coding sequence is TGTGCCAGCAGCCCAGGGGACCCGGGGACTGAAGCTTTCTTT.

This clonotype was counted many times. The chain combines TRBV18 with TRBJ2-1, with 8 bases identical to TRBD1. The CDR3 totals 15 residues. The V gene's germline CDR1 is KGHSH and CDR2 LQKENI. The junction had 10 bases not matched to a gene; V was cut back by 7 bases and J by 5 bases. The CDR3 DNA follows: TGTGCCAGCTTCCCCGGGACAGGTACCCACAATGAGCAGTTCTTC. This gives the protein CASFPGTGTHNEQFF.

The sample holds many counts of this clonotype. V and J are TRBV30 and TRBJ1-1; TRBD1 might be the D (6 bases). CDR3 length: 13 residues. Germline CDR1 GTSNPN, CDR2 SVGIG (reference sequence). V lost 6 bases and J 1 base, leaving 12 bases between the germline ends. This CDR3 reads CACSTGPNTEAFF. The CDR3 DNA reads TGTGCCTGTTCTACAGGGCCGAACACTGAAGCTTTCTTT.